Presented here are 10 T cell receptor beta chains from one specimen sequenced in a study of CD8 T cells in ankylosing spondylitis. These receptors lack a known antigen. TCRdb ran MiXCR on the 5' RACE reads and lists one entry per CDR3 protein. Here the sample spans 200,000 to 250,000 distinct CDR3 sequences, 15% to 20% being singletons. Whole-study results and caveats: In ankylosing spondylitis blood, a motif of roughly 8 highly homologous TCR beta variants appeared characteristic.

The specimen sequenced was blood, either unsorted or a sorted T cell fraction (not recorded which). These receptors were obtained from a male donor with ankylosing spondylitis.

The chain is built from TRBV7-8 and TRBJ2-7; TRBD2 aligns across 9 bases. The CDR3 sequence is 15 residues long. The germline V gene encodes CDR1 SGHVS and CDR2 FQNEAQ. V gave up 1 base and J gave up 1 base; unmatched junction bases: 2. CDR3 sequence: CASSLVAGVSYEQYF. CDR3 nucleotide sequence: TGTGCCAGCAGCTTAGTAGCGGGGGTTTCCTACGAGCAGTACTTC.

This clonotype showed up just a few times. The chain recombines TRBV28 with TRBJ2-4; 10 bases line up with TRBD1. This CDR3 contains 18 residues. The J segment lost 0 bases and the V segment lost 3 bases, leaving 8 bases of the junction unmatched. Germline V gene data show CDR1 as MDHEN and CDR2 as SYDVKM. The CDR3 here is CASSFTRDRGRAKNIQYF. Written as DNA, the CDR3 is TGTGCCAGCAGTTTCACCCGGGACAGGGGCCGAGCCAAAAACATTCAGTACTTC.

V is TRBV2 and J is TRBJ1-3; no definite D call. This CDR3 is built from 14 residues. CDR1 is SNHLY, CDR2 FYNNEI, per germline. Trimming cost V 3 bases and J 4 bases, with 10 bases left between them. CDR3 coding DNA: TGTGCCAGCAGTGATAGGACGGGAGGAAACACCATATATTTT. Translating gives CASSDRTGGNTIYF.

This sequence joins TRBV5-6 and TRBJ2-7, with D unresolved. This CDR3 comprises 12 residues. Trimming cost V 1 base and J 6 bases, with 8 bases left between them. Germline V gene data show CDR1 as SGHDT and CDR2 as YYEEEE. CDR3 nucleotides: TGTGCCAGCAGCTTGTTCAGGCGCGAGCAGTACTTC. Encoded protein: CASSLFRREQYF.

The rearrangement links TRBV6-5 to TRBJ1-1; 9 nucleotides match TRBD1. Germline loops: CDR1 MNHEY, CDR2 SVGAGI. CDR3 size: 14 residues. The ends lost 5 bases at V and 7 bases at J; junction bases unmatched: 8. The CDR3 spells CASSTSGTGFEAFF. DNA of the CDR3: TGTGCCAGCAGTACTTCTGGGACAGGGTTTGAAGCTTTCTTT.

The V call is TRBV5-5, the J call TRBJ2-1; the match to TRBD2 covers 8 bases. V lost 0 bases to trimming and J lost 4 bases; unmatched junction nucleotides: 6. CDR3 length equals 16 residues. The germline gives CDR1 SGHKS, CDR2 YYEKEE (reference sequence). CDR3 DNA: TGTGCCAGCAGCTTGGATCCGACTAGCGAATACAATGAGCAGTTCTTC. This codes for CASSLDPTSEYNEQFF.

The chain combines TRBV4-2 with TRBJ1-1, with a possible D match to TRBD1 (5 bases). The CDR3 runs to 14 residues. Looked up from germline, CDR1 is LGHNA and CDR2 is YNFKEQ. Trimming shortened V by 5 bases and J by 4 bases, and 14 bases separated the two germline ends. The CDR3 nucleotides are TGTGCCAGCAGCGGTCGGGGCCTGGGCACTGAAGCTTTCTTT. It encodes CASSGRGLGTEAFF.

In its sample, this clonotype was seen a few times. The chain recombines TRBV12-5 with TRBJ2-1; D call uncertain. With 4 bases removed from V and 3 bases from J, the gap between germline ends came to 10 bases. The CDR3 is 14 residues long. Germline CDR1 LGHNT, CDR2 FRNRAP. CDR3 region: CASGSPTHYNEQFF. The CDR3 region has the DNA TGTGCTAGTGGTTCACCCACTCACTACAATGAGCAGTTCTTC. Complete variable domain (other parts from reference TRBV12-5 and TRBJ2-1): DARVTQTPRHKVTEMGQEVTMRCQPILGHNTVFWYRQTMMQGLELLAYFRNRAPLDDSGMPKDRFSAEMPDATLATLKIQPSEPRDSAVYFCASGSPTHYNEQFFGPGTRLTVL.

Ten or more counts support this clonotype. V and J are TRBV7-9 and TRBJ2-7, with TRBD2 matching over 10 bases. With V trimmed by 6 bases and J by 6 bases, 5 bases remained unmatched. The CDR3 contains 13 residues. Germline CDR1 reads SEHNR; CDR2 reads FQNEAQ (reference sequence). CDR3 in DNA: TGTGCCAGCAGTCTAGCGGGAGAGTCCGAGCAGTACTTC. Amino acids: CASSLAGESEQYF.

The chain has TRBV7-9 and TRBJ2-3, with D uncertain. The ends were cut back, 4 bases at V and 2 bases at J, with 10 bases in the middle. The CDR3 loop spans 14 amino acids. CDR1 is SEHNR, CDR2 FQNEAQ, per germline (reference sequence). In DNA, the CDR3 is TGTGCCAGCAGCTGGAAGGGTTCCACAGATACGCAGTATTTT. This sequence encodes CASSWKGSTDTQYF.